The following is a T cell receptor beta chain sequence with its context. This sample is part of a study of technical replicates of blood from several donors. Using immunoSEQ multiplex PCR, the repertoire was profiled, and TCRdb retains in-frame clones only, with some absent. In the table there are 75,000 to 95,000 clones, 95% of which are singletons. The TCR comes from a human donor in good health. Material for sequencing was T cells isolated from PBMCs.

CDR3 region: CASSRQGDTEAFF. In DNA form, the CDR3 reads TGTGCCAGCAGTCGGCAGGGCGACACTGAAGCTTTCTTT. The chain combines TRBV7-3 with TRBJ1-1, with D perhaps TRBD1 (5 bases). V dropped 6 bases and J dropped 3 bases, with 11 bases sitting between them. CDR3 length equals 13 residues. CDR1 is SGHTA, CDR2 FQGTGA, per germline.